Each of the 18 T cell receptor beta chains below was sequenced from the same sample in a study of T cell changes during pregnancy in multiple sclerosis. Using immunoSEQ multiplex PCR, the repertoire was profiled, and TCRdb retains in-frame clones only, with some absent. This repertoire shows about 50,000 clones, 80% to 95% found once; its top ten account for approximately 0.29%. This material consisted of CD4+ T cells from peripheral blood mononuclear cells, taken in the second trimester of pregnancy. These receptors came from a female donor with multiple sclerosis, enrolled in a pregnancy study.

The chain is built from TRBV6-1 and TRBJ2-2, with 7 bases that match TRBD2. The CDR3 totals 14 residues. Unmatched junction bases numbered 9, after V lost 1 base and J lost 13 bases. CDR1 and CDR2 (germline): MNHNS, SASEGT. The DNA for the CDR3 is TGTGCCAGCAGTGAAGACCTAGCGGTTCGGGTGCTGTTTTTT. It translates to CASSEDLAVRVLFF.

This chain links TRBV30 with TRBJ1-6; D perhaps matches TRBD1 (6 bases). Germline V lookup: CDR1 GTSNPN, CDR2 SVGIG (reference sequence). The CDR3 spans 14 residues. V was clipped by 3 bases and J by 10 bases, with 16 bases between them. CDR3 bases: TGTGCCTGGAGCCCACAGGGTACGGGGTCACCCCTCCACTTT. Amino acids: CAWSPQGTGSPLHF.

V and J are TRBV5-1 and TRBJ2-1, with TRBD1 identical over 9 bases. J lost 4 bases, V lost 4 bases, and 6 bases had no gene match. The CDR3 consists of 15 residues. CDR1 is SGHRS, CDR2 YFSETQ, per germline. The DNA for the CDR3 is TGCGCCAGCAGCCCTACAGGGGGCGGGTACAATGAGCAGTTCTTC. It codes for CASSPTGGGYNEQFF.

This chain links TRBV18 with TRBJ2-5; possibly TRBD1 for D (6 bases). CDR1 and CDR2 (germline): KGHSH, LQKENI. With 3 bases removed from V and 5 bases from J, the gap between germline ends came to 16 bases. CDR3 length: 15 amino acids. For the CDR3, the DNA is TGTGCCAGCTCACCTATAAAGCAGGGGCGGGAGACCCAGTACTTC. This codes for CASSPIKQGRETQYF.

This chain uses TRBV6-1 with TRBJ2-3, with D unclear. The CDR3 contains 13 residues. Trimming took 7 bases from V and 3 from J, leaving 11 bases between them. Germline CDR1 and CDR2: MNHNS and SASEGT. CDR3 loop: CASTLLLTDTQYF. In DNA, the CDR3 is TGTGCCAGCACCCTTTTATTGACAGATACGCAGTATTTT.

The rearrangement links TRBV27 to TRBJ2-3; D may be TRBD1 (6 bases). This CDR3 is built from 13 residues. Germline values: CDR1 MNHEY, CDR2 SMNVEV (reference sequence). V dropped 3 bases and J dropped 7 bases, with 11 bases sitting between them. CDR3 amino acids: CASSFLQGNTQYF. The CDR3, as DNA: TGTGCCAGCAGTTTCCTCCAGGGGAATACGCAGTATTTT.

The genes are TRBV10-2 and TRBJ1-1, with D possibly being TRBD1 (6 bases). The V end lost 6 bases, the J end lost 2 bases, and 16 bases lay between the germline ends. Germline CDR1 and CDR2: WSHSY and SAAADI. The CDR3 sequence is 15 residues long. CDR3 in DNA: TGCGCCAGCAGACAGGGTATGCGGGTAAACACTGAAGCTTTCTTT. Residues: CASRQGMRVNTEAFF.

The chain is built from TRBV10-2 and TRBJ1-2, with TRBD1 as a possible D gene (6 bases). Germline V gene data show CDR1 as WSHSY and CDR2 as SAAADI. The CDR3 extends over 11 amino acids. The V gene lost 8 bases and the J gene lost 4 bases, with 8 bases spanning the gap. CDR3: CASGGAYGYTF. The DNA for the CDR3 is TGCGCCAGCGGGGGGGCCTATGGCTACACCTTC.

This clone was picked up one time. The CDR3 loop reads CASSVRDYLYEQYF. CDR3 DNA sequence: TGTGCCAGCAGTGTTCGGGACTACCTCTACGAGCAGTACTTC. The rearrangement links TRBV27 to TRBJ2-7, with 7 positions matching TRBD2. V lost 5 bases, J lost 3 bases, and 7 bases stayed unmatched. CDR3 length: 14 amino acids. Looked up from germline, CDR1 is MNHEY and CDR2 is SMNVEV (reference sequence).

This clone was seen once. The V and J genes are TRBV28 and TRBJ1-1; 7 nucleotides align to TRBD1. The CDR3 length is 15 residues. Germline loops: CDR1 MDHEN, CDR2 SYDVKM. V lost 8 bases to trimming and J lost 1 base; unmatched junction nucleotides: 10. The CDR3 spells CASGDRPPRNTEAFF. CDR3 nucleotides: TGTGCCAGCGGGGACAGACCCCCTCGGAACACTGAAGCTTTCTTT.

The J gene is TRBJ2-3, the V gene TRBV5-1, with TRBD2 matching 8 bases. Germline V lookup: CDR1 SGHRS, CDR2 YFSETQ. After removal of 4 bases from V and 0 bases from J, the junction contained 7 bases not matched to a gene. This CDR3 has 16 residues. The CDR3, as DNA: TGCGCCAGCAGCCCCCGGGGGGGTGATAGCACAGATACGCAGTATTTT. It specifies CASSPRGGDSTDTQYF.

CDR3 residues: CASSETSWGLYYNEQFF. The CDR3 DNA follows: TGTGCCAGCAGCGAGACTAGTTGGGGTCTCTACTACAATGAGCAGTTCTTC. The chain is built from TRBV9 and TRBJ2-1; D perhaps matches TRBD2 (6 bases). Germline loops: CDR1 SGDLS, CDR2 YYNGEE. The CDR3 sequence is 17 residues long. The ends were cut back, 3 bases at V and 3 bases at J, with 19 bases in the middle.

V gene TRBV5-4 combines with J gene TRBJ2-5; D gene unclear. From germline, CDR1 is SGHNT and CDR2 YYREEE (reference sequence). V lost 0 bases and J lost 1, with 7 bases in between. The CDR3 has 14 amino acids. Here the CDR3 DNA reads TGTGCCAGCAGCTTGGGAAGAGCCCAAGAGACCCAGTACTTC. Its translation: CASSLGRAQETQYF.

The rearrangement links TRBV14 to TRBJ2-3; D gene ambiguous. Trimming took 0 bases from V and 4 from J, leaving 8 bases between them. CDR3 length: 14 amino acids. Germline CDR1 SGHDN, CDR2 FVKESK. The CDR3 bases are TGTGCCAGCAGCCAAGAACCCGGTTCAGATACGCAGTATTTT. Translation: CASSQEPGSDTQYF.

This chain links TRBV15 with TRBJ1-5; possible D gene TRBD1, 6 bases. The CDR3 runs 15 residues. The V gene's germline CDR1 is LNHNV and CDR2 YYDKDF (reference sequence). Trimming removed 3 bases from V and 5 bases from J, with 14 bases in between. This CDR3 is CATSRSTGPHQPQHF. The CDR3 nucleotides read TGTGCCACCAGCAGGTCCACAGGGCCCCATCAGCCCCAGCATTTT.

CDR3 coding DNA: TGCGCCAGTGCAAGGCAAGGGGGTGAAGAGACCCAGTACTTC. It is translated as CASARQGGEETQYF. The chain has TRBV5-1 and TRBJ2-5, with D possibly being TRBD1 (6 bases). Germline CDR1 SGHRS, CDR2 YFSETQ. V was clipped by 8 bases and J by 3 bases, with 17 bases between them. This CDR3 contains 14 residues.

The chain employs TRBV19 and TRBJ2-1; D is unclear. Looked up from germline, CDR1 is LNHDA and CDR2 is SQIVND (reference sequence). Between the trimmed V and J ends, which lost 5 bases and 0 bases, there was a span of 11 bases. CDR3 length: 15 amino acids. CDR3 nucleotide sequence: TGTGCCAGTAGTCCACTCGCAAGCTCCTACAATGAGCAGTTCTTC. The encoded protein is CASSPLASSYNEQFF.

The rearrangement joins TRBV30 to TRBJ2-7, with D tentatively TRBD2 (6 bases). Per germline, CDR1 GTSNPN and CDR2 SVGIG (reference sequence). This CDR3 has 16 residues. The V end was cut by 2 bases, the J end by 4 bases, with 21 bases between. Here the CDR3 reads CAWSTGGGLRTYEQYF. The CDR3 nucleotides read TGTGCCTGGAGTACCGGGGGAGGACTTCGTACGTACGAGCAGTACTTC.